These 21 T cell receptor beta chains were sequenced from one sample in a study of blood T cell repertoires in COVID-19. Sequencing was performed with immunoSEQ multiplex PCR; in TCRdb, only in-frame clones are kept and a portion is missing. The sample records some 340,000 clones, around 85% being singletons. Sequencing was performed on peripheral blood. The receptor set was obtained from a woman between 18 and 29 years old with acute or convalescent COVID-19.

This clone was recorded once. The rearrangement joins TRBV19 to TRBJ2-7, with 7 bases matching TRBD1. The CDR3 length is 13 residues. V lost 5 bases to trimming and J lost 7 bases; unmatched junction nucleotides: 8. Germline-derived CDR1 and CDR2 are LNHDA and SQIVND (reference sequence). The CDR3: CASSWVQGREQYF. CDR3 coding DNA: TGTGCCAGTAGTTGGGTACAGGGGCGGGAGCAGTACTTC.

The chain combines TRBV5-5 with TRBJ2-1; 10 nucleotides agree with TRBD2. The length of the CDR3 is 16 residues. CDR1 is SGHKS, CDR2 YYEKEE, per germline (reference sequence). With V trimmed by 4 bases and J by 7 bases, 11 bases remained unmatched. The CDR3 loop is CASSGSVAGGYNEQFF. The CDR3 DNA reads as TGTGCCAGCAGCGGCTCCGTAGCGGGAGGTTATAATGAGCAGTTCTTC.

The CDR3 DNA is TGTGCCAGCGAGGAATTTCTTACAGGGGTTGGGGAACAGCCCCAGCATTTT. Its protein product is CASEEFLTGVGEQPQHF. The chain has TRBV2 and TRBJ1-5; TRBD1 matches at 7 bases. CDR3 length equals 17 residues. J lost 7 bases, V lost 8 bases, and 20 bases had no gene match. Germline V gene sequence: CDR1 SNHLY, CDR2 FYNNEI.

This clone appeared once. The chain recombines TRBV4-2 with TRBJ2-7, with TRBD2 identical over 7 bases. Germline CDR1 reads LGHNA; CDR2 reads YNFKEQ. J was trimmed by 3 bases and V by 2 bases; bases with no gene match: 1. The CDR3 has 13 residues. For the CDR3, the DNA is TGTGCCAGCAGCCAAAGCGGGGACTACGAGCAGTACTTC. Its protein product is CASSQSGDYEQYF.

The chain couples TRBV5-1 to TRBJ1-5; D might be TRBD1 (6 bases). Trimming removed 4 bases at V and 4 bases at J, with 15 bases between. The CDR3 is 15 residues long. Germline values: CDR1 SGHRS, CDR2 YFSETQ. The CDR3 DNA sequence: TGCGCCAGCAGCCCGATGGCAGGGGAGAATCAGCCCCAGCATTTT. The encoded protein is CASSPMAGENQPQHF.

The CDR3 DNA reads TGTGCCAGCCAAATGGACTTCTCGGATACGCAGTATTTT. Its protein product is CASQMDFSDTQYF. The J gene is TRBJ2-3, the V gene TRBV7-3, with D possibly matching TRBD2 (5 bases). Trimming left V 8 bases short and J 6 bases short, with 15 bases between. Germline V CDR1 and CDR2: SGHTA, FQGTGA. The CDR3 spans 13 residues.

The chain has TRBV7-7 and TRBJ2-1; 12 bases are shared with TRBD2. Per the germline V gene, CDR1 is SSHAT and CDR2 is FNYEAQ (reference sequence). The CDR3 contains 15 residues. Trimming at V came to 5 bases and at J to 7 bases, leaving 6 bases not matched to a gene. CDR3 loop: CASSKASGGANEQFF. The DNA of the CDR3 is TGTGCCAGCAGCAAGGCTAGCGGGGGGGCGAATGAGCAGTTCTTC.

The rearrangement links TRBV5-1 to TRBJ2-5, with 9 bases fitting TRBD2. The CDR3 is made up of 15 amino acids. Germline CDR1 SGHRS, CDR2 YFSETQ. J gave up 3 bases and V 0 bases, and 3 bases lay outside the gene matches. CDR3 in DNA: TGCGCCAGCAGCTTGGCCCGACTAGCGGAAGAGACCCAGTACTTC. This encodes CASSLARLAEETQYF. The whole variable domain, filled in from reference TRBV5-1 and TRBJ2-5, reads KAGVTQTPRYLIKTRGQQVTLSCSPISGHRSVSWYQQTPGQGLQFLFEYFSETQRNKGNFPGRFSGRQFSNSRSEMNVSTLELGDSALYLCASSLARLAEETQYFGPGTRLLVL.

The V call is TRBV27, the J call TRBJ2-5; TRBD1 agrees at 9 bases. Germline assignment: CDR1 MNHEY and CDR2 SMNVEV (reference sequence). Trimming took 5 bases from V and 9 from J; bases not matched to a gene: 10. This CDR3 spans 14 amino acids. CDR3 coding DNA: TGTGCCAGCAGTAACGGACAGGGGCTCTCGGCCCAGTACTTC. It specifies CASSNGQGLSAQYF.

This sequence joins TRBV19 and TRBJ2-1, with D unresolved. Trimming stripped 0 bases from V and 1 base from J, with 13 bases between. Per germline, CDR1 LNHDA and CDR2 SQIVND (reference sequence). The CDR3 consists of 17 residues. The DNA for the CDR3 is TGTGCCAGTAGTATAGATCTCAACAGTCTTTCCTACAATGAGCAGTTCTTC. Protein product: CASSIDLNSLSYNEQFF.

The chain combines TRBV6-5 with TRBJ1-4, with 11 bases fitting TRBD1. This CDR3 has 15 amino acids. The V gene end was trimmed by 6 bases and the J gene end by 8 bases; junction bases not matched to a gene: 8. CDR1 and CDR2 from the germline V gene are MNHEY and SVGAGI. The CDR3 nucleotides are TGTGCCAGCAGCCCATGGGACAGGGGGAGAGAAAAACTGTTTTTT. Its translation: CASSPWDRGREKLFF.

In the case of this clone: Other DNA sequences in this specimen translate into the identical CDR3. The rearrangement joins TRBV5-1 to TRBJ2-3; 7 nucleotides line up with TRBD2. The ends lost 2 bases at V and 2 bases at J; junction bases unmatched: 5. Germline V gene sequence: CDR1 SGHRS, CDR2 YFSETQ. The CDR3 loop spans 15 amino acids. The CDR3 reads CASSLAGQSTDTQYF. DNA of the CDR3: TGCGCCAGCAGCTTAGCGGGGCAGTCCACAGATACGCAGTATTTT.

The chain uses TRBV5-4 and TRBJ2-3; 10 bases match TRBD2. After removal of 5 bases from V and 1 base from J, the junction contained 7 bases not matched to a gene. The germline V gene encodes CDR1 SGHNT and CDR2 YYREEE (reference sequence). The CDR3 sequence is 16 residues long. This chain's CDR3 is CASRLAGAPRTDTQYF. The DNA of the CDR3 is TGTGCCAGCAGGCTAGCGGGAGCGCCTCGCACAGATACGCAGTATTTT.

The V and J genes are TRBV18 and TRBJ1-6; D perhaps matches TRBD1 (5 bases). CDR3 length equals 14 residues. V dropped 3 bases and J dropped 8 bases, with 11 bases sitting between them. Germline loops: CDR1 KGHSH, CDR2 LQKENI. This chain's CDR3 is CASSPGQSDSPLHF. The CDR3 DNA sequence: TGTGCCAGCTCACCGGGGCAGAGTGATTCACCCCTCCACTTT.

The chain has TRBV5-1 and TRBJ2-5; possible D gene TRBD2, 7 bases. CDR1 and CDR2 from the germline V gene are SGHRS and YFSETQ. V shed 7 bases and J shed 10 bases, with 29 bases lying between them. The CDR3 length is 16 residues. The CDR3 nucleotides read TGCGCCAGCGCCCAACTAGGGAGGGGGATTTTAAGTAACCAGTACTTC. This encodes CASAQLGRGILSNQYF. The full variable domain, with the rest looked up from reference TRBV5-1 and TRBJ2-5, is KAGVTQTPRYLIKTRGQQVTLSCSPISGHRSVSWYQQTPGQGLQFLFEYFSETQRNKGNFPGRFSGRQFSNSRSEMNVSTLELGDSALYLCASAQLGRGILSNQYFGPGTRLLVL.

This rearrangement joins TRBV6-5 to TRBJ2-1; tentatively, D is TRBD2 (6 bases). V was cut by 6 bases and J by 4 bases, with 13 bases left in between. CDR1 is MNHEY, CDR2 SVGAGI, per germline. The length of the CDR3 is 14 residues. In nucleotides, the CDR3 is TGTGCCAGCAGCGCACGGGGGATATACAATGAGCAGTTCTTC. Residues: CASSARGIYNEQFF.

Comment on this clone: The junction departs from germline at one end; a sequencing error may be responsible. The chain is built from TRBV30 and TRBJ2-4, with TRBD2 matching over 7 bases. The CDR3 extends over 10 amino acids. CDR1 is GTSNPN and CDR2 is SVGIG in the germline V gene (reference sequence). This CDR3 reads CACSAGTTSF. The DNA of the CDR3 is TGTGCCTGTTCCGCCGGGACTACGTCTTTC.

V gene TRBV7-2 combines with J gene TRBJ2-3, with D possibly TRBD2 on 6 matching bases. The length of the CDR3 is 15 residues. The V end was cut by 5 bases, the J end by 0 bases, with 12 bases between. Germline V gene lookup returns CDR1 SGHTA and CDR2 FQGNSA. CDR3 sequence: CASSLNGLSTDTQYF. The CDR3, as DNA: TGTGCCAGCAGCCTAAATGGACTAAGCACAGATACGCAGTATTTT.

The rearrangement links TRBV4-2 to TRBJ2-1, with D maybe TRBD2 (6 bases). The germline gives CDR1 LGHNA, CDR2 YNFKEQ. V lost 4 bases to trimming and J lost 8 bases, with 18 bases between them. The CDR3 has 15 amino acids. DNA of the CDR3: TGTGCCAGCAGCCCGATGGACTATGCGGCGGATGAGCAGTTCTTC. Residues: CASSPMDYAADEQFF.

The CDR3 DNA reads TGCGCCAGCAGCTTGGAGAGGGTTTACGAGCAGTACTTC. It yields the protein CASSLERVYEQYF. V usage is TRBV5-1 and J usage is TRBJ2-7; weak D call: TRBD2 (5 bases). Trimming cost V 0 bases and J 4 bases, with 8 bases left between them. The V gene's germline CDR1 is SGHRS and CDR2 YFSETQ. The CDR3 length is 13 residues. The entire variable domain, with the rest obtained from reference TRBV5-1 and TRBJ2-7, is as follows: KAGVTQTPRYLIKTRGQQVTLSCSPISGHRSVSWYQQTPGQGLQFLFEYFSETQRNKGNFPGRFSGRQFSNSRSEMNVSTLELGDSALYLCASSLERVYEQYFGPGTRLTVT.

A word on this clone: Other DNA sequences in the sample encode the same CDR3. The chain combines TRBV6-5 with TRBJ1-1, with D perhaps matching TRBD1 (6 bases). V dropped 6 bases and J dropped 1 base, with 9 bases sitting between them. Germline CDR1 reads MNHEY; CDR2 reads SVGAGI. This CDR3 has 13 amino acids. The CDR3 protein is CASSSRGNTEAFF. CDR3 DNA: TGTGCCAGCAGCTCCAGGGGGAACACTGAAGCTTTCTTT.